The present T cell receptor (beta chain) was sequenced within a study of human T cells and chemical hapten exposure. Each cDNA molecule in the library carried unique molecular identifiers. TCRdb processed the RACE reads anew with MiXCR; each CDR3 protein has one entry. The sample lists roughly 150,000 distinct CDR3 sequences; about 27% were seen once. Study results and caveats: Because they had alopecia, donors may respond immunologically unlike healthy people.

This CDR3 is built from 14 residues. V was pared by 3 bases and J by 8 bases, with 5 bases of the junction left unmatched. Worth noting for this clonotype: Its specificity is not known.

The time point is: patch test 3, about 24 weeks after DPC sensitization. Treatment meaning: therapeutic diphenylcyclopropenone sensitization with weekly scalp DPC. The material sequenced was whole blood, taken in connection with sensitization to the hapten diphenylcyclopropenone (DPC). The genes are TRBV12-3 or TRBV12-4 and TRBJ2-3; 10 bases are a match to TRBD2. The receptor comes from a woman under 30 with alopecia areata. Some clones in this sample may be carry-over from other donors' samples. CDR3 in amino acids: CASSFGEREGTQYF. DNA for the CDR3: TGTGCCAGCAGTTTCGGGGAGCGGGAGGGTACGCAGTATTTT.